This TCR beta chain was sequenced in a study of T cells in Graves' hyperthyroidism and ophthalmopathy. The study's findings and limits: In the blood, most expanded thyroid clonotypes above 0.001 appeared as well. By a 13 V-J model, ophthalmopathy was set apart from stable hyperthyroidism.

Patients aged 18 to 65 with hyperthyroidism were newly diagnosed, with duration under 2 months. TCR beta CDR3 regions were amplified from RNA transcripts. The TCR CDR3 was amplified in a first-round RT-PCR using the HTBI primer set. TCRdb passed the multiplex PCR reads through MiXCR, listing each CDR3 protein once. This table has about 340,000 distinct CDR3 sequences, about 21% appearing once. At least ten counts were recorded for this clonotype. Its antigen is currently unknown. Trimming removed 5 bases from V and 4 bases from J; junction bases left unmatched: 10. The CDR3 totals 15 residues. Looked up from germline, CDR1 is SGHAT and CDR2 is FQNNGV.

Sequencing was done on a sample of blood. The chain has TRBV11-2 and TRBJ2-5, with TRBD2 matching 7 bases. The receptor's source is a woman between 50 and 59 years old with Graves' hyperthyroidism. The CDR3: CASSPYGTTLETQYF. The CDR3 DNA sequence: TGTGCCAGCAGCCCCTACGGGACTACCTTAGAGACCCAGTACTTC.